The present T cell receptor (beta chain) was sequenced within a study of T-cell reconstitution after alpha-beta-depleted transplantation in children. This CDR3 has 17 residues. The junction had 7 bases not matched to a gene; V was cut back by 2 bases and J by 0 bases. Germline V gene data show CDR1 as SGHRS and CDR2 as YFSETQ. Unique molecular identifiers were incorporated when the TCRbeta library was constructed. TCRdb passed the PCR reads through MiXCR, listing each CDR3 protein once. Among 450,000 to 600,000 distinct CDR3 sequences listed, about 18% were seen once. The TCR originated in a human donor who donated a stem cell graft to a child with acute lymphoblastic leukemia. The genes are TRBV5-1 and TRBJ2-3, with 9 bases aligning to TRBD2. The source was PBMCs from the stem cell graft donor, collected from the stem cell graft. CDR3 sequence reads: CASSLRLAGLSTDTQYF. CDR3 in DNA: TGCGCCAGCAGCTTAAGGCTAGCGGGACTTAGCACAGATACGCAGTATTTT.